This TCR beta chain is from a study of early T cells in non-severe SARS-CoV-2 infection. Germline CDR1 and CDR2: DFQATT and SNEGSKA (reference sequence). This CDR3 spans 14 amino acids. Trimming took 5 bases from V and 9 from J; bases not matched to a gene: 14. TCRdb independently ran MiXCR on the 5' RACE reads; one entry per CDR3 protein. The data hold 50,000 or so distinct CDR3 sequences, with roughly 5.3% observed a single time. The sequenced material came from whole blood. The TCR originated in an adult who was a healthcare worker with PCR-confirmed SARS-CoV-2 infection or an uninfected control (not recorded which). The V gene is TRBV20-1, the J gene TRBJ2-5; TRBD2 agrees at 8 bases. CDR3: CSAETSGGPGAQYF. The CDR3 coding sequence is TGCAGTGCTGAGACGAGCGGGGGCCCGGGGGCCCAGTACTTC.